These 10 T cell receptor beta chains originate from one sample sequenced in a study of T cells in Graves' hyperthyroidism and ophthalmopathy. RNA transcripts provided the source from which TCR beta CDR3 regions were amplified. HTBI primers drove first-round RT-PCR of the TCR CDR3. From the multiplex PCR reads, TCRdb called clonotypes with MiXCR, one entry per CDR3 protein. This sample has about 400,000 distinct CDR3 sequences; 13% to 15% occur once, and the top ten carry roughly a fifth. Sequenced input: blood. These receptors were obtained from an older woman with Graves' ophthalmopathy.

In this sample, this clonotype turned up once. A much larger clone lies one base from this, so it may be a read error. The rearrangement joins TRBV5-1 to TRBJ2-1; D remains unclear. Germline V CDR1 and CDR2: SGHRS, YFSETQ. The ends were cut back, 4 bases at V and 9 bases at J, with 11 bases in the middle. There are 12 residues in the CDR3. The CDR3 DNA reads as TGCGCCAGCAGCACCGAGGCCCCTGAGCAGTTCTTC. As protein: CASSTEAPEQFF.

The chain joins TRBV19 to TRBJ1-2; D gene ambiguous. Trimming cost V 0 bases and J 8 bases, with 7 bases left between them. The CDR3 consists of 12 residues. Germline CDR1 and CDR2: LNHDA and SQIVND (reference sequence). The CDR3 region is CASSIDRSGYTF. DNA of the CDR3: TGTGCCAGTAGTATAGACAGGAGCGGCTACACCTTC.

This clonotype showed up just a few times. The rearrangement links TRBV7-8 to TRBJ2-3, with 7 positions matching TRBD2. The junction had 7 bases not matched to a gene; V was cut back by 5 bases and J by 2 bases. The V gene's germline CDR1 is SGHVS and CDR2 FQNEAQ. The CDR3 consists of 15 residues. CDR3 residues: CASSGSLANTDTQYF. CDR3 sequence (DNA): TGTGCCAGCAGCGGATCACTAGCGAACACAGATACGCAGTATTTT.

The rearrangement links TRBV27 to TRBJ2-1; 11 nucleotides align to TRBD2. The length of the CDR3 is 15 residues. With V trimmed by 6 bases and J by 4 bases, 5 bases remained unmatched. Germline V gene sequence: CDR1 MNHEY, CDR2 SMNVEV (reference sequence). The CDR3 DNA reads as TGTGCCAGCAGCCAAGGGACTAGCGGTTACAATGAGCAGTTCTTC. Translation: CASSQGTSGYNEQFF.

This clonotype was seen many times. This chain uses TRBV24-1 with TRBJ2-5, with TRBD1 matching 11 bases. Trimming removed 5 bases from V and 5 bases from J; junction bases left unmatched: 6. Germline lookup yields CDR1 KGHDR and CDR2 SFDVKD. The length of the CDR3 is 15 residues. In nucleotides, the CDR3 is TGTGCCACCAGTGCCGGGACAGGGGGAGGGGAGACCCAGTACTTC. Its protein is CATSAGTGGGETQYF.

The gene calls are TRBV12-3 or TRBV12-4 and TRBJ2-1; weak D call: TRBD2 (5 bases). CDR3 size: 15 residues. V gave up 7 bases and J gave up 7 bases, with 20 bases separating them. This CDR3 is CASTKAVGLANEQFF. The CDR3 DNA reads TGTGCCAGCACAAAAGCCGTGGGTTTAGCGAATGAGCAGTTCTTC.

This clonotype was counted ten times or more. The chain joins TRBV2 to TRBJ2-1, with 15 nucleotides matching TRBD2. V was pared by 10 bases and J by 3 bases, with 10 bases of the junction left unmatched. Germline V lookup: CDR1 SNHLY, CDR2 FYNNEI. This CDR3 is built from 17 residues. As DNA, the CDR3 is TGTGCCACAGCAAGGGGACTAGCGGGGGGAGTCTACAATGAGCAGTTCTTC. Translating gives CATARGLAGGVYNEQFF. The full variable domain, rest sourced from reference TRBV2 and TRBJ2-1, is EPEVTQTPSHQVTQMGQEVILRCVPISNHLYFYWYRQILGQKVEFLVSFYNNEISEKSEIFDDQFSVERPDGSNFTLKIRSTKLEDSAMYFCATARGLAGGVYNEQFFGPGTRLTVL.

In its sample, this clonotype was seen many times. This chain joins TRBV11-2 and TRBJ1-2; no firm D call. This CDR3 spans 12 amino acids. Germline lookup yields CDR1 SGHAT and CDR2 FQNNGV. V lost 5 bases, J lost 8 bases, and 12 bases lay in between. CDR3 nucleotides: TGTGCCAGCAGCACCGACTTGTGGGGCTACACCTTC. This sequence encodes CASSTDLWGYTF.

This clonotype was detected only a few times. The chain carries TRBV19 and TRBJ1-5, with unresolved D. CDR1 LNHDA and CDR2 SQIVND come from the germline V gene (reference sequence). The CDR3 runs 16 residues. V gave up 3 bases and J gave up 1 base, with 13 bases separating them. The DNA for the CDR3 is TGTGCCAGTAGTATTCCAGTGGGGAGCAGCAATCAGCCCCAGCATTTT. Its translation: CASSIPVGSSNQPQHF.

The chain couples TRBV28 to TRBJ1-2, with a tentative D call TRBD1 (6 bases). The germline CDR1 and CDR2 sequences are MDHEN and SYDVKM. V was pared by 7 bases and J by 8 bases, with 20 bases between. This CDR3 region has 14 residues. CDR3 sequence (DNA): TGTGCCAGCACCTCCCAAGGGGGGGTAAAGGGCTACACCTTC. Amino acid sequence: CASTSQGGVKGYTF.